Given below is one T cell receptor (beta chain) in context. Its target is unknown. These data belong to a study of monozygotic twins with inflammatory bowel disease. Points from the study as a whole: No separation of different T cell subtypes was possible.

The CDR3 is 15 amino acids. Two nested PCRs, run for about 16 and 10 cycles, were applied to TCRalpha and TCRbeta cDNA. TCRdb re-called the 5' RACE reads; one entry per CDR3 protein, DNA not given. The listing contains approximately 110,000 distinct CDR3 sequences. This TCR derives from a human donor with ulcerative colitis or Crohn's disease, or a healthy co-twin of an affected twin (not recorded which). Sequencing was carried out using blood. This chain links TRBV12-3 or TRBV12-4 with TRBJ2-5; TCRdb names TRBD2, which stays unverified in the absence of DNA. This chain's CDR3 is CASSPLGEGRETQYF.